What follows are 8 T cell receptor beta chains derived from one specimen sequenced in a study of blood T cell repertoires in COVID-19. TCRdb keeps only in-frame clones here, not all; method: immunoSEQ multiplex PCR. The sample has 180,000 or so clones, roughly 88% seen once; the top ten hold around 6.3%. Sequencing was performed on peripheral blood. The receptors derive from a woman in her forties with COVID-19, enrolled during active disease.

This clone was recorded once. The rearrangement uses TRBV6-5 and TRBJ1-1; perhaps TRBD1 as D (5 bases). The CDR3 spans 14 residues. Per the germline V gene, CDR1 is MNHEY and CDR2 is SVGAGI. The V gene lost 6 bases and the J gene lost 0 bases, with 11 bases spanning the gap. In DNA form, the CDR3 reads TGTGCCAGCAGCTCTCGGGGGATGAACACTGAAGCTTTCTTT. This codes for CASSSRGMNTEAFF.

The V gene is TRBV2, the J gene TRBJ1-6, with no clear D. CDR3 size: 14 residues. The germline V gene has CDR1 SNHLY and CDR2 FYNNEI. V lost 6 bases, J lost 7 bases, and 13 bases lay in between. The CDR3 DNA reads as TGTGCCAGCAGAGACGATGGGAGGAATTCACCCCTCCACTTT. Amino acids: CASRDDGRNSPLHF.

The chain joins TRBV19 to TRBJ2-7; D possibly corresponds to TRBD1 (7 bases). The V end was cut by 4 bases, the J end by 8 bases, with 15 bases between. The CDR3 is 13 residues long. Per the germline V gene, CDR1 is LNHDA and CDR2 is SQIVND (reference sequence). CDR3 sequence: CASSTGDSGKQYF. CDR3 in DNA: TGTGCCAGTAGTACGGGGGACAGCGGCAAGCAGTACTTC. The entire variable domain, with the rest obtained from reference TRBV19 and TRBJ2-7, is as follows: DGGITQSPKYLFRKEGQNVTLSCEQNLNHDAMYWYRQDPGQGLRLIYYSQIVNDFQKGDIAEGYSVSREKKESFPLTVTSAQKNPTAFYLCASSTGDSGKQYFGPGTRLTVT.

The rearrangement links TRBV7-2 to TRBJ1-5; D is perhaps TRBD1 (5 bases). The CDR3 sequence is 16 residues long. Germline V gene sequence: CDR1 SGHTA, CDR2 FQGNSA. V was trimmed by 5 bases and J by 6 bases, leaving 20 bases between them. CDR3 coding DNA: TGTGCCAGCAGCCCACCTGGGACTCGGAGAAGTCAGCCCCAGCATTTT. Translating it yields CASSPPGTRRSQPQHF.

This rearrangement joins TRBV19 to TRBJ1-2; D gene uncertain. V gave up 1 base and J gave up 1 base, with 16 bases separating them. This CDR3 spans 17 amino acids. Germline-derived CDR1 and CDR2 are LNHDA and SQIVND (reference sequence). The CDR3 loop is CASSIAGMETYNYGYTF. The CDR3 DNA reads as TGTGCCAGTAGTATAGCCGGGATGGAGACTTATAACTATGGCTACACCTTC.

This clone appeared a few times. The chain joins TRBV5-1 to TRBJ2-3, with no clear D. This CDR3 has 16 amino acids. In germline, CDR1 is SGHRS, CDR2 YFSETQ. Trimming took off 4 bases at V and 2 bases at J, with 17 bases between the two ends. The DNA for the CDR3 is TGCGCCAGCAGCACACCGACTGGAGAGTTCACAGATACGCAGTATTTT. Its protein is CASSTPTGEFTDTQYF.

The sample holds one count of this clone. The chain carries TRBV10-1 and TRBJ2-3; possibly TRBD1 for D (8 bases). The CDR3 length is 13 residues. V was shortened by 5 bases and J by 8 bases, with 14 bases between the two germline ends. The V gene's germline CDR1 is WNHNN and CDR2 SYGVQD (reference sequence). The CDR3: CASSNTGGGTQYF. The CDR3 DNA reads TGCGCCAGCAGTAATACAGGGGGGGGTACGCAGTATTTT.

This clone was seen once. The chain employs TRBV27 and TRBJ2-1; perhaps TRBD2 as D (5 bases). The CDR3 length is 13 residues. Trimming stripped 3 bases from V and 9 bases from J, with 12 bases between. CDR1 and CDR2 from the germline V gene are MNHEY and SMNVEV (reference sequence). The CDR3 DNA is TGTGCCAGCAGTTTTGGTTTGGGAGCTGAGCAGTTCTTC. Its translation is CASSFGLGAEQFF.